The entry below describes one T cell receptor beta chain. No antigen is known for it. Some clones are missing from TCRdb's copy, which holds only in-frame ones; the method was immunoSEQ multiplex PCR. The sample shows about 15,000 clones, approximately 86% of them seen only once. Sorting of unstimulated PBMCs yielded separate CD3+CD4+ and CD3+CD8+ fractions. This specimen comes from a study of T cell clones after liver transplantation. Looking at the study overall: Post-transplant blood was tracked for graft-donor-reactive T cell clones identified in a pre-transplant mixed lymphocyte reaction.

Regarding the study as a whole: Migration into the graft, not deletion, may explain lost graft donor-reactive T cells.

The material was CD8+ T cells from blood, obtained approximately 4 years after liver transplant. The receptor's source is a human patient who received a liver transplant. Some T cells may be transferred from the graft donor.

CDR3 residues: CASSLAGQTEAFF. The CDR3 region has the DNA TGTGCCAGCAGCTTGGCAGGGCAAACTGAAGCTTTCTTT. The chain links TRBV7-3 to TRBJ1-1, with D possibly matching TRBD1 (5 bases). The CDR3 sequence is 13 residues long. Trimming stripped 3 bases from V and 5 bases from J, with 10 bases between. In germline, CDR1 is SGHTA, CDR2 FQGTGA.